The 16 T cell receptor beta chains presented below share a single source sample, sequenced in a study of regulatory T cells in long-lasting Graves disease. Combining iRepertoire HTBI primers with Arm-PCR of CDR3 regions, the authors built TCR beta libraries. TCRdb processed the multiplex PCR reads anew with MiXCR; each CDR3 protein has one entry. Of 400,000 to 500,000 distinct CDR3 sequences in the sample, approximately 22% were seen once. Stated time point: persistent/refractory GD, antithyroid drugs over 5 years with positive TRAb. TCR sequences were obtained from RNA taken from PBMCs. The source was peripheral blood mononuclear cells (PBMCs), collected when the disease was refractory, from a patient treated with antithyroid drugs. The receptors come from a female donor with Graves disease.

This clonotype was seen only a few times. The chain couples TRBV14 to TRBJ2-4; maybe TRBD2 (5 bases). The CDR3 sequence is 18 residues long. The germline CDR1 and CDR2 sequences are SGHDN and FVKESK. Deletions cut 4 bases from V and 0 bases from J, with 19 bases between. The CDR3 DNA follows: TGTGCCAGCAGCCGGGCTAGCAGTTCCTCTTTAGCCAAAAACATTCAGTACTTC. As protein: CASSRASSSSLAKNIQYF. The variable domain in full, with the rest retrieved from reference TRBV14 and TRBJ2-4, is EAGVTQFPSHSVIEKGQTVTLRCDPISGHDNLYWYRRVMGKEIKFLLHFVKESKQDESGMPNNRFLAERTGGTYSTLKVQPAELEDSGVYFCASSRASSSSLAKNIQYFGAGTRLSVL.

This clonotype came up a few times. The rearrangement links TRBV7-9 to TRBJ1-4; 7 nucleotides align to TRBD1. V lost 5 bases and J lost 4; bases outside the gene matches: 10. Germline values: CDR1 SEHNR, CDR2 FQNEAQ (reference sequence). The length of the CDR3 is 16 residues. CDR3 sequence (DNA): TGTGCCAGCAGCGACCGGGACAGTAGAATTAATGAAAAACTGTTTTTT. Translating gives CASSDRDSRINEKLFF.

As for this clonotype: It may be a read error: a sequence one base away is much more abundant. This sequence joins TRBV20-1 and TRBJ1-1; TRBD1 is a possible D gene (6 bases). CDR3 size: 16 residues. V was clipped by 0 bases and J by 0 bases, with 14 bases between them. Germline V gene lookup returns CDR1 DFQATT and CDR2 SNEGSKA (reference sequence). As DNA, the CDR3 is TGCAGTGCTAGAGAATCCCGGGGGGGCATGAACACTGAAGCTTTCTTT. It specifies CSARESRGGMNTEAFF.

A note on this clonotype: This may be a read error: a much more frequent sequence differs by one nucleotide. The chain has TRBV28 and TRBJ2-2, with D perhaps TRBD1 (5 bases). The germline gives CDR1 MDHEN, CDR2 SYDVKM. CDR3 size: 15 residues. Trimming took 4 bases from V and 5 from J, leaving 14 bases between them. CDR3 DNA sequence: TGTGCCAGCAGTTATTCGACAGAGCGAACCGGGGAGCTGTTTTTT. Its protein product is CASSYSTERTGELFF.

This chain connects TRBV12-3 or TRBV12-4 to TRBJ2-1, with D perhaps matching TRBD1 (5 bases). The CDR3 contains 16 residues. V lost 5 bases and J 4 bases, leaving 18 bases between the germline ends. The CDR3 protein is CASSPDTAAFYNEQFF. The CDR3 DNA follows: TGTGCCAGCAGTCCGGACACCGCAGCCTTTTACAATGAGCAGTTCTTC.

The rearrangement uses TRBV11-2 and TRBJ2-1; D remains unclear. There are 12 residues in the CDR3. In germline, CDR1 is SGHAT, CDR2 FQNNGV. V lost 5 bases to trimming and J lost 7 bases, with 9 bases between them. The CDR3 loop is CASSPRRNEQFF. The CDR3, as DNA: TGTGCCAGCAGCCCACGAAGAAATGAGCAGTTCTTC.

This clonotype has just a few counts. This chain joins TRBV20-1 and TRBJ2-2; D not certain. Trimming took off 5 bases at V and 4 bases at J, with 5 bases between the two ends. This CDR3 spans 11 amino acids. Germline CDR1 is DFQATT and CDR2 is SNEGSKA (reference sequence). The CDR3 DNA follows: TGCAGTGCTGATGGCACCGGGGAGCTGTTTTTT. Protein sequence: CSADGTGELFF.

J is TRBJ2-7 and V is TRBV25-1; D may be TRBD2 (6 bases). V lost 6 bases and J lost 5, with 11 bases in between. The CDR3 has 12 residues. CDR1 is MGHDK and CDR2 is SYGVNS in the germline V gene. CDR3 region: CASSGGKDEQYF. CDR3 DNA sequence: TGTGCCAGCAGCGGAGGGAAGGACGAGCAGTACTTC.

This clonotype was observed a few times. J is TRBJ2-2 and V is TRBV10-1; possibly TRBD1 for D (5 bases). Trimming shortened V by 5 bases and J by 7 bases, and 8 bases separated the two germline ends. CDR3 length: 12 amino acids. Germline V gene data show CDR1 as WNHNN and CDR2 as SYGVQD (reference sequence). In DNA, the CDR3 is TGCGCCAGCAGTTGGACATACGGGGAGCTGTTTTTT. This translates into CASSWTYGELFF.

This clonotype has only a few counts. The genes are TRBV5-1 and TRBJ2-7; D perhaps matches TRBD1 (5 bases). Germline V gives CDR1 SGHRS, CDR2 YFSETQ. V gave up 1 base and J gave up 1 base, with 15 bases separating them. The CDR3 contains 16 residues. Written as DNA, the CDR3 is TGCGCCAGCAGCTTGCTAGGACAAGGACCTTCCTACGAGCAGTACTTC. The encoded protein is CASSLLGQGPSYEQYF.

This clonotype was observed many times. The chain couples TRBV20-1 to TRBJ1-6; TRBD1 aligns across 7 bases. After removal of 6 bases from V and 0 bases from J, the junction contained 5 bases not matched to a gene. This CDR3 has 15 residues. The germline V gene has CDR1 DFQATT and CDR2 SNEGSKA (reference sequence). The chain's CDR3 is CSAPTGSSYNSPLHF. The DNA of the CDR3 is TGCAGTGCCCCGACAGGGAGCTCCTATAATTCACCCCTCCACTTT.

The rearrangement joins TRBV29-1 to TRBJ2-1, with 8 bases matching TRBD2. Germline loops: CDR1 SQVTM, CDR2 ANQGSEA. V shed 1 base and J 12 bases; nucleotides not matched to a gene: 8. The CDR3 has 13 residues. The CDR3 region has the DNA TGCAGCGTTGAAGGCCTAGCGGGTCCGGGGCAGTTCTTC. Translation: CSVEGLAGPGQFF.

This clonotype was seen a handful of times. The V and J genes are TRBV2 and TRBJ2-1, with 10 bases matching TRBD2. This CDR3 region has 16 residues. The trim removed 2 bases at V and 8 bases at J, leaving 9 bases unmatched. Germline V gene lookup returns CDR1 SNHLY and CDR2 FYNNEI. DNA for the CDR3: TGTGCCAGCAGTGAATTTTGGAGCGGGAGGGCCTATGAGCAGTTCTTC. It is translated as CASSEFWSGRAYEQFF.

This clonotype was seen more than once but under ten times. The rearrangement uses TRBV11-3 and TRBJ2-1, with 7 bases fitting TRBD2. The germline V gene has CDR1 SGHNT and CDR2 YENEEA. This CDR3 is built from 13 residues. The V and J ends lost 8 bases and 0 bases, in that order; junction bases with no gene match: 1. The CDR3 DNA reads as TGTGCCAGCGGGGAGGGCTCCTACAATGAGCAGTTCTTC. Its translation is CASGEGSYNEQFF.

This clonotype showed up many times. The chain carries TRBV28 and TRBJ1-2, with D uncertain. The CDR3 sequence is 12 residues long. V was trimmed by 2 bases and J by 3 bases, leaving 4 bases between them. Germline V gene sequence: CDR1 MDHEN, CDR2 SYDVKM. The CDR3 DNA reads as TGTGCCAGCAGTTTACCGTACTATGGCTACACCTTC. Protein: CASSLPYYGYTF.

Note on this clonotype: This sequence may be a read error, since a much larger clone differs from it by one base. The CDR3 is CASSGRRIGETQYF. CDR3 DNA: TGTGCCAGCAGTGGAAGAAGAATAGGGGAGACCCAGTACTTC. V is TRBV6-1 and J is TRBJ2-5; no reliable D call. CDR3 length: 14 amino acids. Trimming pared 4 bases from V and 5 bases from J, leaving 14 bases between. The germline gives CDR1 MNHNS, CDR2 SASEGT.